Reported below is one TCR beta chain. The specificity of this receptor is unknown. No qualities accompany the bases; no much larger clone lies one base away. Trimming takes 6 bases from V and 0 bases from J, and the germline ends sit 13 bases apart. Taken from cysteine to phenylalanine, the CDR3 has 15 residues. The retained sequence is limited to the CDR3, 45 bases, with the frame set at the first base. Based on the germline V gene, the CDR1 and CDR2 sequences are SGHAT and FQNNGV. The sample belongs to a study of lymphopenia after photon versus proton radiotherapy (dated by TCRdb to the late 2010s). As for the study more broadly: In patients with gastrointestinal tumors who developed high-grade lymphopenia, the study compared the immunological effects of photon radiation therapy with those of proton radiation therapy. The roughly 21 patients in the cohort had gastrointestinal tumors, were treated with either photon or proton therapy, and subsequently developed lymphopenia. The study was designed to characterize how the impact on the immune system differs between the two radiation modalities. Paper-wide results and their limitations: The survival association was assessed only in patients who died, and better survival with proton therapy was presented by the authors as a possibility rather than a demonstrated result. During treatment, patients who received proton therapy stayed relatively stable, whereas patients who received photon therapy lost naive T cells and TCR diversity and gained effector/memory populations. After the lymphocyte count nadir, repertoires from photon-treated patients showed oligoclonal expansion, particularly of CD8+ Temra cells, and this expansion drove the decline in diversity. Across the cohort, among patients who died, a greater drop in TCR diversity after the nadir was inversely correlated with overall survival time.

Library preparation was by the immunoSEQ multiplex PCR assay. Deep sequencing of rearranged TCR beta loci, alongside multiparametric flow cytometry, was used to profile T cell repertoires. Not all clones reach the TCRdb copy of this immuneACCESS table, which keeps in-frame sequences only. Checked studies attribute under half of the gap to unresolved V genes and leave the rest unexplained. For this sample the table gives some 20,000 clones, of which about 89% were detected only once. The ten largest account for roughly 10% of the sample. This TCR was recovered from a man of 80 years or more with esophageal cancer. Recombination connected TRBV11-2 to TRBJ2-3; no D gene can be assigned with confidence. Source: peripheral blood, taken from a patient treated with proton-based radiotherapy. The DNA reads TGTGCCAGCAGAGGCGGCCGGATTAGCACAGATACGCAGTATTTT. This encodes CASRGGRISTDTQYF.